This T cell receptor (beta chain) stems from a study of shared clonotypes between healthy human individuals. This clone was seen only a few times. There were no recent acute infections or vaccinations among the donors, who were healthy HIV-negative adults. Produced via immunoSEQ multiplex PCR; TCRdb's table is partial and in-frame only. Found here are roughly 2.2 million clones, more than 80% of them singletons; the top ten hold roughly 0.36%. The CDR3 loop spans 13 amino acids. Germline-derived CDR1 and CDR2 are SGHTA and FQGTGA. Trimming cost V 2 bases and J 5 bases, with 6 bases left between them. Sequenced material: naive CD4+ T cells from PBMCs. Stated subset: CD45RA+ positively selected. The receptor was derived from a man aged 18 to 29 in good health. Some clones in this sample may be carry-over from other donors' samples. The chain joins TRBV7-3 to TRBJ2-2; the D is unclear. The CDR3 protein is CASSLQPTGELFF. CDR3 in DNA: TGTGCCAGCAGCTTACAGCCGACCGGGGAGCTGTTTTTT.